This TCR beta chain was recovered during a study of regulatory T cells in long-lasting Graves disease. Time point given: newly diagnosed GD, antithyroid drugs for less than 3 months. PBMCs provided the RNA from which the TCR library was made. CDR1 is DFQATT, CDR2 SNEGSKA, per germline (reference sequence). CDR3 length equals 14 residues. J was trimmed by 7 bases and V by 6 bases; bases with no gene match: 11. This clonotype came up a few times. Library construction for TCR beta used iRepertoire HTBI primers and Arm-PCR of CDR3 regions. TCRdb re-called the multiplex PCR reads with MiXCR, one entry per CDR3 protein. This table has approximately 360,000 distinct CDR3 sequences, 12% appearing once. These data were also reused for a study on T cells in Graves' hyperthyroidism and ophthalmopathy.

This chain uses TRBV20-1 with TRBJ2-1, with TRBD2 matching 8 bases. Sequenced material: peripheral blood mononuclear cells (PBMCs), taken at new diagnosis, from a patient treated with antithyroid drugs. This receptor was obtained from a woman between 18 and 29 years old with Graves disease. CDR3 region: CSAPSGLGGNEQFF. The CDR3 DNA sequence: TGCAGTGCCCCTAGCGGGCTTGGGGGGAATGAGCAGTTCTTC.